This entry lists 5 T cell receptor beta chains sequenced from one sample in a study of T cells in localized non-small cell lung cancer. The protocol was immunoSEQ multiplex PCR, while the TCRdb copy is restricted to in-frame clones and leaves out a portion. The data contain roughly 90,000 clones, roughly 93% of them singletons. The sample was PBMCs, taken before any cancer treatment. These receptors were taken from a woman aged 40-70 years with stage II squamous cell lung carcinoma.

The chain couples TRBV5-8 to TRBJ2-1, with 9 bases that match TRBD2. This CDR3 comprises 18 residues. Losses at the gene ends were 4 bases for V and 0 bases for J; bases not matched to a gene: 11. Looked up from germline, CDR1 is SGHTS and CDR2 is YDEGEE. CDR3 in amino acids: CASSGGLAGISSYNEQFF. As DNA, the CDR3 is TGTGCCAGCAGCGGTGGGCTAGCGGGGATTAGCTCCTACAATGAGCAGTTCTTC. Variable domain in full (rest from reference TRBV5-8 and TRBJ2-1): EAGVTQSPTHLIKTRGQQATLRCSPISGHTSVYWYQQALGLGLQFLLWYDEGEERNRGNFPPRFSGRQFPNYSSELNVNALELEDSALYLCASSGGLAGISSYNEQFFGPGTRLTVL.

The gene calls are TRBV29-1 and TRBJ2-7; no definite D call. Germline CDR1 and CDR2: SQVTM and ANQGSEA. This CDR3 is 14 amino acids long. The germline V and J ends were trimmed by 6 bases and 4 bases, with 19 bases remaining between them. In DNA form, the CDR3 reads TGCAGCGTCCGGACGGCGTATTACCCGTACGAGCAGTACTTC. This codes for CSVRTAYYPYEQYF.

Comment on this clone: The same CDR3 can be traced to other DNA sequences in this sample. The chain is built from TRBV5-6 and TRBJ1-2, with D unclear. CDR3 size: 13 residues. V was trimmed by 2 bases and J by 5 bases, leaving 10 bases between them. Looked up from germline, CDR1 is SGHDT and CDR2 is YYEEEE. The CDR3 sequence is CASSLNGLYGYTF. CDR3 coding DNA: TGTGCCAGCAGCTTAAATGGTCTATATGGCTACACCTTC.

The chain couples TRBV5-8 to TRBJ2-5; possibly TRBD1 for D (5 bases). Between the trimmed V and J ends, which lost 0 bases and 3 bases, there was a span of 12 bases. CDR1 SGHTS and CDR2 YDEGEE come from the germline V gene. This CDR3 is 15 amino acids long. The CDR3 region has the DNA TGTGCCAGCAGCTTGGGGCTGGTAGGGGAAGAGACCCAGTACTTC. Translating gives CASSLGLVGEETQYF.

The V call is TRBV5-4, the J call TRBJ2-7; 9 bases fit TRBD1. In germline, CDR1 is SGHNT, CDR2 YYREEE (reference sequence). V dropped 4 bases and J dropped 6; count of bases not matched to a gene: 11. There are 15 residues in the CDR3. This chain's CDR3 is CASSGGTGLQGEQYF. Here the CDR3 DNA reads TGTGCCAGCAGCGGCGGGACAGGGCTCCAAGGCGAGCAGTACTTC.